One T cell receptor beta chain is described in this entry. As yet, its antigen is unknown. This record belongs to a study of siplizumab effects on memory and regulatory T cells. Findings of the study overall: There were only a minor fraction of alloreactive clones that mapped to unstimulated subsets. Mappable alloreactive CD4+ clones averaged around 71% Treg-derived with siplizumab versus 26.9% in controls.

Every sample had 95,000 to 100,000 of its TCR templates assayed. Measured with immunoSEQ multiplex PCR; TCRdb has only the in-frame clones, and not every one. The sample has fewer than 100,000 clones, over 90% seen once. Trimming cost V 6 bases and J 6 bases, with 21 bases left between them. CDR1 MNHEY and CDR2 SMNVEV come from the germline V gene (reference sequence). The CDR3 runs 15 residues. This sequence was found in a human donor in good health. The chain is built from TRBV27 and TRBJ2-7; the D is unclear. Sequencing used CD8+ T cells sorted from blood. The CDR3 here is CASSSPGPQVVEQYF. The CDR3 coding sequence is TGTGCCAGCAGCTCCCCCGGACCCCAGGTGGTCGAGCAGTACTTC.